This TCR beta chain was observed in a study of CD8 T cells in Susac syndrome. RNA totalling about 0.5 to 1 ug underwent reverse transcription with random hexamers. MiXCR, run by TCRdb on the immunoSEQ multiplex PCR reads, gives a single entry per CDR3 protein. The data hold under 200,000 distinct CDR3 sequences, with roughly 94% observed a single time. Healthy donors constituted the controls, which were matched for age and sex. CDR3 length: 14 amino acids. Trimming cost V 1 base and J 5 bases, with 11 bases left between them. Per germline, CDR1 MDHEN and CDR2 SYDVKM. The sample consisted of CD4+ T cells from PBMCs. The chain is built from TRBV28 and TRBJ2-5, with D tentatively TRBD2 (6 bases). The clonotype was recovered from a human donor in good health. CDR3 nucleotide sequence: TGTGCCAGCAGTTTATACGGCGGGGCGGAGACCCAGTACTTC. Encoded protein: CASSLYGGAETQYF.